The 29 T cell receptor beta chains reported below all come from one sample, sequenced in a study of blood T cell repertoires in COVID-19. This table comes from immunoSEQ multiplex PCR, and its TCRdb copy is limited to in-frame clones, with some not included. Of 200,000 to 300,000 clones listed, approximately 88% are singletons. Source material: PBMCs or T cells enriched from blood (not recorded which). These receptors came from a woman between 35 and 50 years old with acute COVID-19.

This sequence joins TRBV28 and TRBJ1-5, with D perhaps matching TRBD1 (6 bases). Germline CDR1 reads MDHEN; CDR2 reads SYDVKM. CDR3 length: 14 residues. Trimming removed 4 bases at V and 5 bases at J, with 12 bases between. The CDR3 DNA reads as TGTGCCAGCAGTTCCCTGGACAGTTATCAGCCCCAGCATTTT. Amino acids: CASSSLDSYQPQHF.

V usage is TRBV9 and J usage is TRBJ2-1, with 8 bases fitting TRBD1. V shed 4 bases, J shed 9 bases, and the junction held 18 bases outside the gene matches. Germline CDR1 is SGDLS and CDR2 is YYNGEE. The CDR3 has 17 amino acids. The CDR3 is CASSPRTGSLWVGEQFF. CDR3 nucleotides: TGTGCCAGCAGCCCCCGGACAGGGTCCTTATGGGTAGGTGAGCAGTTCTTC. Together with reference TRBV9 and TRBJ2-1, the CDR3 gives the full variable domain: DSGVTQTPKHLITATGQRVTLRCSPRSGDLSVYWYQQSLDQGLQFLIQYYNGEERAKGNILERFSAQQFPDLHSELNLSSLELGDSALYFCASSPRTGSLWVGEQFFGPGTRLTVL.

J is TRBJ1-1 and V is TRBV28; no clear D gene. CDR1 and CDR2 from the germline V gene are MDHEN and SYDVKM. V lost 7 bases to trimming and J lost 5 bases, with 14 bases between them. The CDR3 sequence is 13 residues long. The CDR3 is CASTPSVWTEAFF. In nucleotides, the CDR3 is TGTGCCAGCACCCCCTCGGTATGGACTGAAGCTTTCTTT.

The CDR3 DNA sequence: TGTGCCAGCAGTTTATGGGGAGGAGAGACCCAGTACTTC. It yields the protein CASSLWGGETQYF. The rearrangement joins TRBV27 to TRBJ2-5; the D gene is possibly TRBD2 (6 bases). Trimming shortened V by 1 base and J by 4 bases, and 7 bases separated the two germline ends. CDR3 length: 13 amino acids. Germline V gene lookup returns CDR1 MNHEY and CDR2 SMNVEV (reference sequence).

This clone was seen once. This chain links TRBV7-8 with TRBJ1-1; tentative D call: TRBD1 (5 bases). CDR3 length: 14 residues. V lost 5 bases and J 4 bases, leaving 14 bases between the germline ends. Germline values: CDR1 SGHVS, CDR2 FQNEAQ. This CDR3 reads CASSRGGGTTEAFF. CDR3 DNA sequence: TGTGCCAGCAGCCGAGGTGGGGGGACCACTGAAGCTTTCTTT. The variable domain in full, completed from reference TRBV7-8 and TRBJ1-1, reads GAGVSQSPRYKVAKRGQDVALRCDPISGHVSLFWYQQALGQGPEFLTYFQNEAQLDKSGLPSDRFFAERPEGSVSTLKIQRTQQEDSAVYLCASSRGGGTTEAFFGQGTRLTVV.

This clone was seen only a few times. CDR3 protein: CASSLGWTGPTEAFF. For the CDR3, the DNA is TGTGCCAGCAGCTTAGGCTGGACAGGCCCCACTGAAGCTTTCTTT. The chain is built from TRBV11-3 and TRBJ1-1, with 7 bases fitting TRBD1. This CDR3 is built from 15 residues. V dropped 1 base and J dropped 4; count of bases not matched to a gene: 6. Looked up from germline, CDR1 is SGHNT and CDR2 is YENEEA.

The chain's CDR3 is CASSLGYGRIAGELFF. The DNA of the CDR3 is TGTGCCAGCAGCTTAGGCTACGGGAGAATCGCCGGGGAGCTGTTTTTT. The rearrangement uses TRBV7-2 and TRBJ2-2; tentatively, D is TRBD2 (6 bases). The germline V gene has CDR1 SGHTA and CDR2 FQGNSA. This CDR3 contains 16 residues. V lost 1 base and J lost 6, with 15 bases in between. The variable domain in full, with the rest retrieved from reference TRBV7-2 and TRBJ2-2, is GAGVSQSPSNKVTEKGKDVELRCDPISGHTALYWYRQSLGQGLEFLIYFQGNSAPDKSGLPSDRFSAERTGGSVSTLTIQRTQQEDSAVYLCASSLGYGRIAGELFFGEGSRLTVL.

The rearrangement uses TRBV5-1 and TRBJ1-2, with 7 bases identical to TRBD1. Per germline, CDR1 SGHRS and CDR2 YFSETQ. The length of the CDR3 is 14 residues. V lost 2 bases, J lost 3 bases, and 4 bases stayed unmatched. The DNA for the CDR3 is TGCGCCAGCAGCTTAAACAGGGGTGACTATGGCTACACCTTC. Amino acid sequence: CASSLNRGDYGYTF.

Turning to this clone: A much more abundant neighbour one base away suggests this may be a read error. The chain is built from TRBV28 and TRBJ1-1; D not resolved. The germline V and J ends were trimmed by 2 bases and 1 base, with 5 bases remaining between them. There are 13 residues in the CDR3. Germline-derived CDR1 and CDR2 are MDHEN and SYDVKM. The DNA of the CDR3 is TGTGCCAGCAGTTTACAGGAGAACACTGAAGCTTTCTTT. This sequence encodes CASSLQENTEAFF.

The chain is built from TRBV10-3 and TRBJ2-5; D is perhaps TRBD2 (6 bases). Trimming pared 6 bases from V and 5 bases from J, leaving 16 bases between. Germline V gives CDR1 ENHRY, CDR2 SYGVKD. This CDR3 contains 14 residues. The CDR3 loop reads CAIRGMEGMETQYF. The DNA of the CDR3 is TGTGCCATCAGAGGAATGGAGGGTATGGAGACCCAGTACTTC.

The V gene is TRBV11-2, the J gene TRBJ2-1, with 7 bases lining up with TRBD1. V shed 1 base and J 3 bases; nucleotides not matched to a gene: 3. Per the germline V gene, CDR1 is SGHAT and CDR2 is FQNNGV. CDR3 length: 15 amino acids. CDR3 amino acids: CASSLVTGVYNEQFF. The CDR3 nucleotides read TGTGCCAGCAGCTTAGTCACAGGGGTCTACAATGAGCAGTTCTTC.

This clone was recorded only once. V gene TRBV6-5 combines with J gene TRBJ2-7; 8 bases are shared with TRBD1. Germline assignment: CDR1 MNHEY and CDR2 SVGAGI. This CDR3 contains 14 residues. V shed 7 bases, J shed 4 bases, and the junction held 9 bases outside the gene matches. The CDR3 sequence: CASKRGQGVYEQYF. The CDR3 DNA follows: TGTGCCAGCAAACGAGGACAGGGAGTATACGAGCAGTACTTC.

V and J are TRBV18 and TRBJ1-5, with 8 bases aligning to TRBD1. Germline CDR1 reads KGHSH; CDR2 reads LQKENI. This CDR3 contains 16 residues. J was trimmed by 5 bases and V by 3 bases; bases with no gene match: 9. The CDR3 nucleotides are TGTGCCAGCTCACCCGGACAGGGCGGTCGGGATCAGCCCCAGCATTTT. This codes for CASSPGQGGRDQPQHF. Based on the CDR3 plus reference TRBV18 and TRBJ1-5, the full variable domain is NAGVMQNPRHLVRRRGQEARLRCSPMKGHSHVYWYRQLPEEGLKFMVYLQKENIIDESGMPKERFSAEFPKEGPSILRIQQVVRGDSAAYFCASSPGQGGRDQPQHFGDGTRLSIL.

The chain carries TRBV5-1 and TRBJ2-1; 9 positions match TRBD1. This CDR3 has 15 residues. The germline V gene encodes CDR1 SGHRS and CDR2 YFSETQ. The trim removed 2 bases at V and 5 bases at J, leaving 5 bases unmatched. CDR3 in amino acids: CASSFLQGANNEQFF. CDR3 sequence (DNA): TGCGCCAGCAGCTTCTTACAGGGGGCCAACAATGAGCAGTTCTTC.

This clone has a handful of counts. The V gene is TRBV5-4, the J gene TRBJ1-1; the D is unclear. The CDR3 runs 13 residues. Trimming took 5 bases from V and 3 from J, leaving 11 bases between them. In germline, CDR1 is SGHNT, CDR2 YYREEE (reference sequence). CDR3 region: CASRQDTHTEAFF. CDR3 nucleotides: TGTGCCAGCAGACAAGACACACACACTGAAGCTTTCTTT.

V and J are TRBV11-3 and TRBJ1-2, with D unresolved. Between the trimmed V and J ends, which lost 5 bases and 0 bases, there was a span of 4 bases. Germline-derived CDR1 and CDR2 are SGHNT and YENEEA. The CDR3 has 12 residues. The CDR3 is CASSQSNYGYTF. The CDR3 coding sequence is TGTGCCAGCAGCCAATCTAACTATGGCTACACCTTC.

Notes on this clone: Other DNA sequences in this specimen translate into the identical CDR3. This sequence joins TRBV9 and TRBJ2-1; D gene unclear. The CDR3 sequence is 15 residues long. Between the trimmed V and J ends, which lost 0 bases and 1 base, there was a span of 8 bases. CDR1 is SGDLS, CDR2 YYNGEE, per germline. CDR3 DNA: TGTGCCAGCAGCGTAGGAGGTGGTTCCTACAATGAGCAGTTCTTC. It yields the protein CASSVGGGSYNEQFF.

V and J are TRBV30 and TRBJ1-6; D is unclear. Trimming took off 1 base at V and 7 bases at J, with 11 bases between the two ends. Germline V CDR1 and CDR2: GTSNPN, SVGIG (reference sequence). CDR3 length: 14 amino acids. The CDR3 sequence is CAWSAVFENSPLHF. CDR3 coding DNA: TGTGCCTGGAGTGCGGTTTTCGAGAATTCACCCCTCCACTTT.

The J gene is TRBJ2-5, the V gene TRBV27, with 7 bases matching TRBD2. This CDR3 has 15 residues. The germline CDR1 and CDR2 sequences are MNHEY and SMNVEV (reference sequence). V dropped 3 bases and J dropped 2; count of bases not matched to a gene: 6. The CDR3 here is CASSFGGTTQETQYF. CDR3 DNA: TGTGCCAGCAGTTTTGGAGGGACTACTCAAGAGACCCAGTACTTC.

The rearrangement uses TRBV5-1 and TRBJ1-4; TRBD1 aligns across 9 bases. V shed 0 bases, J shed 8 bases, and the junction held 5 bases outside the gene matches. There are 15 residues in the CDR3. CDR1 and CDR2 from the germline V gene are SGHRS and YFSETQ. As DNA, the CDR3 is TGCGCCAGCAGCTTGGTAGGGACAGGGTTGGAAAAACTGTTTTTT. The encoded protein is CASSLVGTGLEKLFF.

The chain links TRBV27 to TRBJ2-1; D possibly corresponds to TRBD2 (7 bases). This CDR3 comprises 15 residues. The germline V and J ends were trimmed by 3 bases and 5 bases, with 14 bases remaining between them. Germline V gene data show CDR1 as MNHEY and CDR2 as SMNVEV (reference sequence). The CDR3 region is CASSLRGRDHNEQFF. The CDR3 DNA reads TGTGCCAGCAGTTTGCGGGGGCGCGATCACAATGAGCAGTTCTTC.

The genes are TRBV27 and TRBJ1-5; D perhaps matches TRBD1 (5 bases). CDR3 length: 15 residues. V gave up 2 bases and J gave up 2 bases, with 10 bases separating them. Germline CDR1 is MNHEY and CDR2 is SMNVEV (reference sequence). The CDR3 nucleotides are TGTGCCAGCAGTTTAATTTTAGGGGGCAATCAGCCCCAGCATTTT. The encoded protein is CASSLILGGNQPQHF.

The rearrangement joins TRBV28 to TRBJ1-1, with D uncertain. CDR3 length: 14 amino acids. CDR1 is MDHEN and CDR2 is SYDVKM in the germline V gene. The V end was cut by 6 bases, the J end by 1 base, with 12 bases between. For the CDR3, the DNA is TGTGCCAGCAGGCTTCCGACGGGGAACACTGAAGCTTTCTTT. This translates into CASRLPTGNTEAFF.

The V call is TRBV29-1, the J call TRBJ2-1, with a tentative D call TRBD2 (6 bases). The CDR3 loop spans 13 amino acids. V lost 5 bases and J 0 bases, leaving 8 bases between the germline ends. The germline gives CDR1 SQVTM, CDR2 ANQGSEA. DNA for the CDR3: TGCAGCGTTTCGCGGGACTCCTACAATGAGCAGTTCTTC. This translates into CSVSRDSYNEQFF.

CDR3 residues: CASSLGGNPSNQPQHF. The CDR3 DNA sequence: TGTGCCAGCAGCTTGGGGGGCAACCCCTCCAATCAGCCCCAGCATTTT. The gene calls are TRBV5-4 and TRBJ1-5, with a possible D match to TRBD1 (5 bases). The CDR3 loop spans 16 amino acids. Germline V CDR1 and CDR2: SGHNT, YYREEE (reference sequence). Trimming took 0 bases from V and 3 from J, leaving 13 bases between them.

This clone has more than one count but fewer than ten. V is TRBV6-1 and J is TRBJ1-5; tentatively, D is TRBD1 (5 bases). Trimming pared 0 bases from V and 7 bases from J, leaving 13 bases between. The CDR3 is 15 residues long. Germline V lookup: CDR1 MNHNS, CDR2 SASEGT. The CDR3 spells CASSEATTGGQPQHF. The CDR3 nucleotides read TGTGCCAGCAGTGAAGCTACCACAGGCGGCCAGCCCCAGCATTTT.

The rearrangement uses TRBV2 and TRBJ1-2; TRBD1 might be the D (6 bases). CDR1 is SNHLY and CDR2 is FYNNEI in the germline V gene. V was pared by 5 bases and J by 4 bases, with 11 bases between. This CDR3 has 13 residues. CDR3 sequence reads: CASSTRTAYGYTF. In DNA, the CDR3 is TGTGCCAGCAGTACGCGGACAGCCTATGGCTACACCTTC.

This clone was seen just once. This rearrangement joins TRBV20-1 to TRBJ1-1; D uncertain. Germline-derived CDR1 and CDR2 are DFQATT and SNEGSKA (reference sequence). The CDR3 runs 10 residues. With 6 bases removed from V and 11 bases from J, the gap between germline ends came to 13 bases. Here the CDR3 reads CSAGGLRAFF. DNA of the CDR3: TGCAGTGCCGGAGGATTAAGGGCTTTCTTT.

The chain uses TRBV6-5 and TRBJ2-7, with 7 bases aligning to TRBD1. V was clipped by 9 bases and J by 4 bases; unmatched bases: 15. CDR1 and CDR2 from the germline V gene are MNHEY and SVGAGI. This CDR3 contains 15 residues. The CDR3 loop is CASQDRERLRYEQYF. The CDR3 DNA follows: TGTGCCAGTCAAGACAGGGAACGGCTAAGATACGAGCAGTACTTC.